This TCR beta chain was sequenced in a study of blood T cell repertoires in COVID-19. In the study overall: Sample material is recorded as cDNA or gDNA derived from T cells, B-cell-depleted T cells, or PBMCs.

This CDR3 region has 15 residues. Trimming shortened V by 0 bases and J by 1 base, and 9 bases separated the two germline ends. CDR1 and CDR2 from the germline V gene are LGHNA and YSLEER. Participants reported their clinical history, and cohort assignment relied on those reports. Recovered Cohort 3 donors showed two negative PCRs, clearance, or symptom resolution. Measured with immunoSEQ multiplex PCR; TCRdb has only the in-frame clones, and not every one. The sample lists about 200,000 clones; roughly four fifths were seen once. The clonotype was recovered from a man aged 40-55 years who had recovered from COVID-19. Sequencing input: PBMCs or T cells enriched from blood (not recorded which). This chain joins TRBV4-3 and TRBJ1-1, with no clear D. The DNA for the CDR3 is TGCGCCAGCAGCCAAGAGACGGTAGCGAACACTGAAGCTTTCTTT. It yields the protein CASSQETVANTEAFF.